This passage covers 27 T cell receptor beta chains from one sample sequenced in a study of blood T cell repertoires in COVID-19. The repertoire was sequenced with immunoSEQ multiplex PCR; TCRdb's copy has only in-frame clones and lacks some. The sample consists of 70,000 to 85,000 clones, 90% of them appearing once. The sequencing sample was made of peripheral blood. These receptors were taken from a human donor in a cohort sampled during active COVID-19.

This clone was seen a handful of times. The V and J genes are TRBV7-3 and TRBJ2-1; 8 positions agree with TRBD2. The CDR3 contains 16 residues. Trimming took 4 bases from V and 4 from J; bases not matched to a gene: 9. Germline assignment: CDR1 SGHTA and CDR2 FQGTGA. CDR3 amino acids: CASSSRSLAAYNEQFF. CDR3 DNA sequence: TGTGCCAGCAGCTCCCGGTCACTAGCGGCATACAATGAGCAGTTCTTC.

The genes are TRBV7-9 and TRBJ2-1; D is tentatively TRBD1 or TRBD2 (6 bases each). Trimming took 5 bases from V and 11 from J, leaving 25 bases between them. The CDR3 is 16 amino acids. Germline V gene lookup returns CDR1 SEHNR and CDR2 FQNEAQ (reference sequence). The CDR3 DNA sequence: TGTGCCAGCAGCAGGGGGGAGACTAGATCTAACGGTCAGCAGTTCTTC. This encodes CASSRGETRSNGQQFF. The full variable domain, its missing parts supplied by reference TRBV7-9 and TRBJ2-1, is DTGVSQNPRHKITKRGQNVTFRCDPISEHNRLYWYRQTLGQGPEFLTYFQNEAQLEKSRLLSDRFSAERPKGSFSTLEIQRTEQGDSAMYLCASSRGETRSNGQQFFGPGTRLTVL.

This chain links TRBV11-2 with TRBJ2-3; D unresolved. V lost 1 base and J lost 5, with 4 bases in between. Germline-derived CDR1 and CDR2 are SGHAT and FQNNGV. The CDR3 length is 12 residues. CDR3: CASSLGIDTQYF. Written as DNA, the CDR3 is TGTGCCAGCAGCTTAGGTATAGATACGCAGTATTTT. Based on the CDR3 plus reference TRBV11-2 and TRBJ2-3, the full variable domain is EAGVAQSPRYKIIEKRQSVAFWCNPISGHATLYWYQQILGQGPKLLIQFQNNGVVDDSQLPKDRFSAERLKGVDSTLKIQPAKLEDSAVYLCASSLGIDTQYFGPGTRLTVL.

The rearrangement uses TRBV4-1 and TRBJ2-7; D is possibly TRBD2 (6 bases). Germline V lookup: CDR1 MGHRA, CDR2 YSYEKL. The CDR3 spans 15 residues. The V gene lost 6 bases and the J gene lost 1 base, with 16 bases spanning the gap. DNA for the CDR3: TGCGCCAGCAGTTACCGGGACTCCTCGTCCTACGAGCAGTACTTC. Protein sequence: CASSYRDSSSYEQYF.

This chain links TRBV27 with TRBJ2-7; tentatively, D is TRBD2 (6 bases). The V gene's germline CDR1 is MNHEY and CDR2 SMNVEV (reference sequence). Trimming shortened V by 4 bases and J by 2 bases, and 15 bases separated the two germline ends. There are 15 residues in the CDR3. CDR3 loop: CASSSPYGGAYEQYF. CDR3 coding DNA: TGTGCCAGCAGTTCCCCGTACGGAGGGGCCTACGAGCAGTACTTC.

The chain joins TRBV28 to TRBJ1-5; a possible D gene is TRBD1 (5 bases). The CDR3 consists of 14 residues. Germline loops: CDR1 MDHEN, CDR2 SYDVKM. Trimming stripped 6 bases from V and 3 bases from J, with 12 bases between. The CDR3 region is CASRTGQINQPQHF. The CDR3 DNA reads as TGTGCCAGCAGAACAGGACAAATCAATCAGCCCCAGCATTTT.

The V and J genes are TRBV6-5 and TRBJ2-7; the D is unclear. The V gene lost 4 bases and the J gene lost 3 bases, with 10 bases spanning the gap. Germline-derived CDR1 and CDR2 are MNHEY and SVGAGI. The CDR3 is made up of 13 amino acids. The CDR3 protein is CASSLISNYEQYF. CDR3 DNA: TGTGCCAGCAGTTTAATCTCTAACTACGAGCAGTACTTC.

In the case of this clone: One junction end disagrees with the germline gene, perhaps due to a read error. V is TRBV2 and J is TRBJ1-4; TRBD1 matches at 7 bases. This CDR3 is built from 15 residues. CDR1 is SNHLY, CDR2 FYNNEI, per germline. As DNA, the CDR3 is TGTGCCAGCAGGGAAGGGGGCTGGTCAGATGAAAAACTGTTTTTT. Translated: CASREGGWSDEKLFF.

This chain joins TRBV4-2 and TRBJ2-1, with no clear D. CDR1 and CDR2 (germline): LGHNA, YNFKEQ. CDR3 length equals 15 residues. The V end was cut by 0 bases, the J end by 4 bases, with 10 bases between. CDR3 region: CASSQDSVSYNEQFF. CDR3 bases: TGTGCCAGCAGCCAAGATTCGGTGAGTTACAATGAGCAGTTCTTC.

V gene TRBV19 combines with J gene TRBJ1-5; D is undetermined. This CDR3 is 13 amino acids long. Germline V gene data show CDR1 as LNHDA and CDR2 as SQIVND (reference sequence). V was clipped by 5 bases and J by 0 bases, with 5 bases between them. The CDR3 loop reads CASSLRSNQPQHF. Here the CDR3 DNA reads TGTGCCAGTAGTCTGCGTAGCAATCAGCCCCAGCATTTT.

The chain joins TRBV3-1 (or the pseudogene TRBV3-2) to TRBJ2-2; 7 bases align to TRBD2. The CDR3 has 17 residues. V lost 4 bases to trimming and J lost 5 bases; unmatched junction nucleotides: 13. In germline, CDR1 is LGHDT, CDR2 YNNKEL (reference sequence). For the CDR3, the DNA is TGTGCCAGCAGCCGCTTGACTCTAGCGGCTCAGACCGGGGAGCTGTTTTTT. This translates into CASSRLTLAAQTGELFF.

J is TRBJ2-1 and V is TRBV5-1; 10 nucleotides match TRBD2. The CDR3 contains 15 residues. Germline CDR1 SGHRS, CDR2 YFSETQ. With 3 bases clipped from V and 4 bases from J, the junction kept 4 bases outside the gene matches. The CDR3 loop is CASSSELAGYNEQFF. For the CDR3, the DNA is TGCGCCAGCAGCTCGGAACTAGCGGGGTACAATGAGCAGTTCTTC.

The CDR3 sequence is CASSLGTGGMGYTF. CDR3 DNA: TGTGCCAGCAGCTTAGGGACAGGGGGCATGGGCTACACCTTC. The genes are TRBV7-2 and TRBJ1-2; TRBD1 aligns across 11 bases. The CDR3 sequence is 14 residues long. CDR1 is SGHTA and CDR2 is FQGNSA in the germline V gene. V shed 1 base, J shed 8 bases, and the junction held 3 bases outside the gene matches.

The chain employs TRBV27 and TRBJ2-5, with 10 nucleotides matching TRBD2. This CDR3 comprises 14 residues. Germline CDR1 MNHEY, CDR2 SMNVEV (reference sequence). V lost 6 bases, J lost 5 bases, and 6 bases stayed unmatched. CDR3 nucleotide sequence: TGTGCCAGCAGCGTAGCGGGAGGCGGGGAGACCCAGTACTTC. This gives the protein CASSVAGGGETQYF.

The V call is TRBV5-1, the J call TRBJ2-5; TRBD1 aligns across 9 bases. CDR3 length: 15 residues. V lost 4 bases, J lost 1 base, and 5 bases stayed unmatched. Germline assignment: CDR1 SGHRS and CDR2 YFSETQ. CDR3 amino acids: CASSVQGAGQETQYF. The CDR3 bases are TGCGCCAGCAGCGTACAGGGGGCTGGCCAAGAGACCCAGTACTTC.

V gene TRBV7-6 combines with J gene TRBJ2-3, with TRBD1 as a possible D gene (6 bases). CDR3 length equals 16 residues. V was clipped by 2 bases and J by 0 bases, with 12 bases between them. Looked up from germline, CDR1 is SGHVS and CDR2 is FNYEAQ. The CDR3 DNA reads TGTGCCAGCAGCTTAATTGGGGGCCCCAGCACAGATACGCAGTATTTT. This translates into CASSLIGGPSTDTQYF.

This clone was counted once. The chain links TRBV5-1 to TRBJ2-3, with D tentatively TRBD1 (5 bases). There are 14 residues in the CDR3. Per the germline V gene, CDR1 is SGHRS and CDR2 is YFSETQ. Trimming removed 3 bases at V and 5 bases at J, with 13 bases between. The CDR3: CASSSYLTGDTQYF. The CDR3 nucleotides are TGCGCCAGCAGCTCCTACCTAACAGGAGATACGCAGTATTTT.

The sample holds one count of this clone. The chain uses TRBV19 and TRBJ2-2; TRBD2 agrees at 9 bases. V lost 4 bases and J lost 6; bases outside the gene matches: 12. Germline V gene data show CDR1 as LNHDA and CDR2 as SQIVND (reference sequence). The length of the CDR3 is 17 residues. For the CDR3, the DNA is TGTGCCAGTAGTAATTATCCGGGACTAGCAGGGGCCGGGGAGCTGTTTTTT. This encodes CASSNYPGLAGAGELFF.

This chain's CDR3 is CASSLRGLSSYEQYF. The DNA of the CDR3 is TGTGCCAGTAGTCTCAGGGGCTTGAGCTCCTACGAGCAGTACTTC. The chain recombines TRBV19 with TRBJ2-7; tentative D call: TRBD1 (6 bases). The length of the CDR3 is 15 residues. Trimming cost V 5 bases and J 0 bases, with 14 bases left between them. In germline, CDR1 is LNHDA, CDR2 SQIVND (reference sequence).

The chain employs TRBV9 and TRBJ2-3; no firm D call. The germline gives CDR1 SGDLS, CDR2 YYNGEE. This CDR3 contains 14 residues. V lost 3 bases and J 0 bases, leaving 8 bases between the germline ends. The CDR3 sequence is CASSEESSTDTQYF. The CDR3 DNA is TGTGCCAGCAGCGAGGAGAGCAGCACAGATACGCAGTATTTT.

The chain is built from TRBV6-2 or TRBV6-3 and TRBJ2-1; 7 bases align to TRBD1. Germline loops: CDR1 MNHEY, CDR2 SVGEGT. The CDR3 length is 16 residues. The V gene end was trimmed by 2 bases and the J gene end by 3 bases; junction bases not matched to a gene: 7. The CDR3 DNA reads TGTGCCAGCAGTTACCCCCCGTGGACAGGCTACAATGAGCAGTTCTTC. Encoded protein: CASSYPPWTGYNEQFF.

The chain uses TRBV11-2 and TRBJ2-1, with 14 positions matching TRBD2. The V gene end was trimmed by 5 bases and the J gene end by 0 bases; junction bases not matched to a gene: 3. This CDR3 is built from 17 residues. From germline, CDR1 is SGHAT and CDR2 FQNNGV. The CDR3, as DNA: TGTGCCAGCAGCCCGGGACTAGCGGGAGTCTCCTACAATGAGCAGTTCTTC. Translating it yields CASSPGLAGVSYNEQFF.

The chain couples TRBV28 to TRBJ2-5; no definite D call. Trimming took off 1 base at V and 2 bases at J, with 11 bases between the two ends. From germline, CDR1 is MDHEN and CDR2 SYDVKM. The length of the CDR3 is 15 residues. This CDR3 is CASSLYGYLQETQYF. CDR3 DNA: TGTGCCAGCAGTTTATACGGGTATCTTCAAGAGACCCAGTACTTC. The whole variable domain, filled in from reference TRBV28 and TRBJ2-5, reads DVKVTQSSRYLVKRTGEKVFLECVQDMDHENMFWYRQDPGLGLRLIYFSYDVKMKEKGDIPEGYSVSREKKERFSLILESASTNQTSMYLCASSLYGYLQETQYFGPGTRLLVL.

The chain employs TRBV28 and TRBJ1-6; no clear D gene. Germline loops: CDR1 MDHEN, CDR2 SYDVKM. The V end was cut by 3 bases, the J end by 4 bases, with 10 bases between. This CDR3 is 15 amino acids long. The CDR3 sequence is CASSLRISYNSPLHF. As DNA, the CDR3 is TGTGCCAGCAGTTTGAGGATTAGTTATAATTCACCCCTCCACTTT.

The chain's CDR3 is CASSSTGGGHYGYTF. In DNA form, the CDR3 reads TGTGCCAGCAGCTCGACAGGGGGCGGACACTATGGCTACACCTTC. V gene TRBV7-9 combines with J gene TRBJ1-2; TRBD1 aligns across 10 bases. The J segment lost 3 bases and the V segment lost 4 bases, leaving 5 bases of the junction unmatched. Germline V gene sequence: CDR1 SEHNR, CDR2 FQNEAQ (reference sequence). The CDR3 has 15 residues. Together with reference TRBV7-9 and TRBJ1-2, the CDR3 gives the full variable domain: DTGVSQNPRHKITKRGQNVTFRCDPISEHNRLYWYRQTLGQGPEFLTYFQNEAQLEKSRLLSDRFSAERPKGSFSTLEIQRTEQGDSAMYLCASSSTGGGHYGYTFGSGTRLTVV.

The J gene is TRBJ2-5, the V gene TRBV6-4; D may be TRBD2 (5 bases). The V gene's germline CDR1 is MRHNA and CDR2 SNTAGT. V dropped 2 bases and J dropped 5 bases, with 6 bases sitting between them. CDR3 length: 12 residues. The CDR3 here is CASSDEGETQYF. The CDR3 region has the DNA TGTGCCAGCAGTGACGAGGGCGAGACCCAGTACTTC.

This chain links TRBV7-2 with TRBJ2-3; 14 positions match TRBD2. With 5 bases clipped from V and 5 bases from J, the junction kept 9 bases outside the gene matches. The CDR3 covers 17 residues. Germline CDR1 is SGHTA and CDR2 is FQGNSA. CDR3 protein: CASSTQTSGRAGDTQYF. The CDR3 DNA reads TGTGCCAGCAGCACCCAGACTAGCGGGAGGGCGGGAGATACGCAGTATTTT.